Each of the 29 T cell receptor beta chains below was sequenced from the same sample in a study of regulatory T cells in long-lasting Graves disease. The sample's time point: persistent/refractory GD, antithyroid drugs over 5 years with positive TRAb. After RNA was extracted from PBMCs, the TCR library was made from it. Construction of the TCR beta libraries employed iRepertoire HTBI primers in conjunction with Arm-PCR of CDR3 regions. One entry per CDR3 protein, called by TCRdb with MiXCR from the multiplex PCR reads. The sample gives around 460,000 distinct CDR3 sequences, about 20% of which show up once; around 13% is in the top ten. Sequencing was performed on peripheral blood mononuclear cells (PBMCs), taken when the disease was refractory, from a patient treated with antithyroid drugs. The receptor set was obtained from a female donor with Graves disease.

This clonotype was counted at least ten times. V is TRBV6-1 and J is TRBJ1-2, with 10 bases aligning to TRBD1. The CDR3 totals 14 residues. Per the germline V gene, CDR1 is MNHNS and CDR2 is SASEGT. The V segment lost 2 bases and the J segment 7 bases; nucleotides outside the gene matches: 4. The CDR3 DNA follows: TGTGCCAGCAGTGAACCGGGACAGGGGTCTGGCTACACCTTC. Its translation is CASSEPGQGSGYTF.

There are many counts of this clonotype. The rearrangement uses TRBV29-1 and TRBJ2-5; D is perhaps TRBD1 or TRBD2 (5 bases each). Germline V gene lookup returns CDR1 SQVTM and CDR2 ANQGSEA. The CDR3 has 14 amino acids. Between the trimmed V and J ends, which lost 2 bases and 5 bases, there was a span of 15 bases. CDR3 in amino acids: CSVESPRDRETQYF. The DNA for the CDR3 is TGCAGCGTTGAAAGCCCCAGGGACCGGGAGACCCAGTACTTC. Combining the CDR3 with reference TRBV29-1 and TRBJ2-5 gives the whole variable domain SAVISQKPSRDICQRGTSLTIQCQVDSQVTMMFWYRQQPGQSLTLIATANQGSEATYESGFVIDKFPISRPNLTFSTLTVSNMSPEDSSIYLCSVESPRDRETQYFGPGTRLLVL.

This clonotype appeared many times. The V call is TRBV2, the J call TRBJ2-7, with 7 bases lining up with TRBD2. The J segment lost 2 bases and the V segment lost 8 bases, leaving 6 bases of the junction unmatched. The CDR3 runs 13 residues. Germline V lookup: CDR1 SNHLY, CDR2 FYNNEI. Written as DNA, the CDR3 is TGTGCCAGCCGGGGGGTTCCCGCCTACGAGCAGTACTTC. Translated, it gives CASRGVPAYEQYF.

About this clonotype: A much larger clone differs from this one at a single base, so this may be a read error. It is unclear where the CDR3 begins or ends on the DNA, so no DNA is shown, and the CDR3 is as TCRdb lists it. CDR3 residues: CASSFGTGTLGLSF. V usage is TRBV11-2 and J usage is TRBJ2-7; TRBD1, as called in the table, went unchecked against the DNA. The CDR3 numbers 14 amino acids, ends counted. Germline CDR1 is SGHAT and CDR2 is FQNNGV.

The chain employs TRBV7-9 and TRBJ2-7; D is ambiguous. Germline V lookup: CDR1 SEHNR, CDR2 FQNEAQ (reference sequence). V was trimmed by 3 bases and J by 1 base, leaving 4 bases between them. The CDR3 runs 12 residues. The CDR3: CASSFQSYEQYF. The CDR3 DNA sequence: TGTGCCAGCAGCTTTCAGTCCTACGAGCAGTACTTC. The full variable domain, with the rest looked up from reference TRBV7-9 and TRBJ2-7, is DTGVSQNPRHKITKRGQNVTFRCDPISEHNRLYWYRQTLGQGPEFLTYFQNEAQLEKSRLLSDRFSAERPKGSFSTLEIQRTEQGDSAMYLCASSFQSYEQYFGPGTRLTVT.

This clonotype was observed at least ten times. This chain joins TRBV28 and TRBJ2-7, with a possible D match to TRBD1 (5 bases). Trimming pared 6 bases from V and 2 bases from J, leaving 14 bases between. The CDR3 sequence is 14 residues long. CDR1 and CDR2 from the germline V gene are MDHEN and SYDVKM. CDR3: CASRPQVVAYEQYF. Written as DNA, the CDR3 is TGTGCCAGCAGACCACAGGTTGTCGCCTACGAGCAGTACTTC.

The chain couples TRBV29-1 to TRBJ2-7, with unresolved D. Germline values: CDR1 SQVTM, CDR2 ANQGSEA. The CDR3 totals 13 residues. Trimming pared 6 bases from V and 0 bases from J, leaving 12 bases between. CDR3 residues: CSVRLYGSYEQYF. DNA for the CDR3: TGCAGCGTCCGACTCTACGGCTCCTACGAGCAGTACTTC.

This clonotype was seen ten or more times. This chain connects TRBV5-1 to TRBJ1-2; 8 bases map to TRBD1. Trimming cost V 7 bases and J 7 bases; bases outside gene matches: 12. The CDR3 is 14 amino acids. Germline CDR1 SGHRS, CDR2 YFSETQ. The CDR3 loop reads CASSQGATSGGYTF. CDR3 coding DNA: TGCGCCAGCTCCCAGGGGGCAACCTCCGGTGGCTACACCTTC.

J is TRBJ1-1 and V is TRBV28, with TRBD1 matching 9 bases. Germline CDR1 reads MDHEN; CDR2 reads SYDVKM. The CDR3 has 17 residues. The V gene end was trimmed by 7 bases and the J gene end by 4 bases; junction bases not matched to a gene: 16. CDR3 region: CASTGTGTGPRGTEAFF. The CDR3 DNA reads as TGTGCCAGCACCGGTACCGGGACAGGGCCCCGGGGCACTGAAGCTTTCTTT.

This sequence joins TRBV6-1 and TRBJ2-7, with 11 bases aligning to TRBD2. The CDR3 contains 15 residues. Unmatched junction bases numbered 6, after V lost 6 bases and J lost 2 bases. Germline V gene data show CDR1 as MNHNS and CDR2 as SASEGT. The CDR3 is CASRSGTSGPYEQYF. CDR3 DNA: TGTGCCAGCAGGTCCGGGACTAGCGGCCCCTACGAGCAGTACTTC.

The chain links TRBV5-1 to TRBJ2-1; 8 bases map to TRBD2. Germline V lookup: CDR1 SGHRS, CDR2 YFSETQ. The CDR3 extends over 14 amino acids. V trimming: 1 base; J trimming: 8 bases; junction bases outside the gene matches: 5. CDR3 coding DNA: TGCGCCAGCAGCTTGTCCAGCGGGAGCTATGAGCAGTTCTTC. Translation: CASSLSSGSYEQFF.

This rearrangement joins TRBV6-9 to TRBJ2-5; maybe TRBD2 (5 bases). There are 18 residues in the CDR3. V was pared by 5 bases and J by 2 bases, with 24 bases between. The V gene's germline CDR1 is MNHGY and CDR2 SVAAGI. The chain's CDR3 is CASSQSTRVAASQETQYF. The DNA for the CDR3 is TGTGCCAGCAGTCAATCGACGCGGGTTGCGGCCTCTCAAGAGACCCAGTACTTC.

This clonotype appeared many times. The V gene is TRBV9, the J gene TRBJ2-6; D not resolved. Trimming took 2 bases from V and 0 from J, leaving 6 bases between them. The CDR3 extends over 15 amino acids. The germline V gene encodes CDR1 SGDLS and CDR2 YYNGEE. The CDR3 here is CASSVPDSGANVLTF. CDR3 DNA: TGTGCCAGCAGCGTCCCGGACTCTGGGGCCAACGTCCTGACTTTC.

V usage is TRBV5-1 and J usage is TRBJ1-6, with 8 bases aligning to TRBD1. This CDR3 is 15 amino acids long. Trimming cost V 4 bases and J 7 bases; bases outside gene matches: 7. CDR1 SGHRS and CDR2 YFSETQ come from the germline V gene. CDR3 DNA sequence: TGCGCCAGCAGCATGGACAGGGCGGGGAATTCACCCCTCCACTTT. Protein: CASSMDRAGNSPLHF.

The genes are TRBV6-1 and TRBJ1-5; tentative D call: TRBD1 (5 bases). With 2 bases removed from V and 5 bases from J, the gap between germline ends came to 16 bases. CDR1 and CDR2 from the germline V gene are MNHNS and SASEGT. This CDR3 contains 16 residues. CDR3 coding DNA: TGTGCCAGCAGTGAACCTCAGGCAGGGAAATATCAGCCCCAGCATTTT. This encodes CASSEPQAGKYQPQHF.

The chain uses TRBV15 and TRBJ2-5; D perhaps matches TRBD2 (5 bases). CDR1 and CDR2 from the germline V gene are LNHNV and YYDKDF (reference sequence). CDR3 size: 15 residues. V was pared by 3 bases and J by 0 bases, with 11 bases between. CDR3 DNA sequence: TGTGCCACCAGCAGTGAGGGCGGCCACCAAGAGACCCAGTACTTC. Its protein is CATSSEGGHQETQYF.

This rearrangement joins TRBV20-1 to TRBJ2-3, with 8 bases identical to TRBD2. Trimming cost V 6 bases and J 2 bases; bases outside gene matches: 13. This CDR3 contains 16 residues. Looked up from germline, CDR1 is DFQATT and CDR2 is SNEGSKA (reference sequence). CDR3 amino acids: CSAPTGGSTDTDTQYF. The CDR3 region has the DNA TGCAGTGCACCGACGGGGGGGTCAACCGACACAGATACGCAGTATTTT.

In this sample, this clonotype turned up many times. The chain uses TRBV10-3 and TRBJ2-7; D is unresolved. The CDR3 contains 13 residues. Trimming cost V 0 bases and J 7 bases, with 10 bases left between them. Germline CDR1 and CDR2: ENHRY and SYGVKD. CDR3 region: CAISESSLQEQYF. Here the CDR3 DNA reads TGTGCCATCAGTGAGTCGTCTCTGCAGGAGCAGTACTTC.

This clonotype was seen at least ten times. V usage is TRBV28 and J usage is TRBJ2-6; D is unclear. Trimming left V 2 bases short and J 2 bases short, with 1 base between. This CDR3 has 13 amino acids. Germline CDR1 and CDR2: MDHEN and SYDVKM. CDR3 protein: CASSLTGANVLTF. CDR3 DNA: TGTGCCAGCAGTTTAACTGGGGCCAACGTCCTGACTTTC.

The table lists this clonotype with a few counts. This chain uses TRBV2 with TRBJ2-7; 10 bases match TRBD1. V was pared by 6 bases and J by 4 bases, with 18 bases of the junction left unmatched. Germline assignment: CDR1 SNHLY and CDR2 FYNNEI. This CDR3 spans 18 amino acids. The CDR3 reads CASSQTEGTGAAPYEQYF. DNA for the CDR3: TGTGCCAGCAGCCAGACAGAAGGGACAGGGGCCGCGCCTTACGAGCAGTACTTC.

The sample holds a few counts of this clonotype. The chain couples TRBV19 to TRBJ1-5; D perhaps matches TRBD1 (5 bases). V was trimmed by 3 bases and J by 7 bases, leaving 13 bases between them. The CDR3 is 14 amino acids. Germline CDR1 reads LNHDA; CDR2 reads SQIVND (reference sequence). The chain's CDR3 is CASSIDQGGQPQHF. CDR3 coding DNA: TGTGCCAGTAGTATCGATCAGGGAGGACAGCCCCAGCATTTT.

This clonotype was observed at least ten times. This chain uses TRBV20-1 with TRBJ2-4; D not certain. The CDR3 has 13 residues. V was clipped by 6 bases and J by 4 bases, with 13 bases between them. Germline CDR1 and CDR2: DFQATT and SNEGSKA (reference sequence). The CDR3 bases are TGCAGTGCGCCCCCGGACCAAAAAAACATTCAGTACTTC. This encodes CSAPPDQKNIQYF.

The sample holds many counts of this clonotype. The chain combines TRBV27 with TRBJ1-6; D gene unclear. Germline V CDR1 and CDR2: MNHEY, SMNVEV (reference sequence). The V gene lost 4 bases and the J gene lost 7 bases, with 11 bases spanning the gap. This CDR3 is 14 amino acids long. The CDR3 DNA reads TGTGCCAGCAGTTGGGCAGGAAGGAATTCACCCCTCCACTTT. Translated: CASSWAGRNSPLHF.

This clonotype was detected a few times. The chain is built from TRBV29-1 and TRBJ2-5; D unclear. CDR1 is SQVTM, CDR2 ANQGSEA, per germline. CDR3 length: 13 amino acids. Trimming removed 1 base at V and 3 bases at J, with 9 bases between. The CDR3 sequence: CSVEVIGKETQYF. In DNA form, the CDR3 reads TGCAGCGTTGAAGTGATTGGGAAAGAGACCCAGTACTTC.

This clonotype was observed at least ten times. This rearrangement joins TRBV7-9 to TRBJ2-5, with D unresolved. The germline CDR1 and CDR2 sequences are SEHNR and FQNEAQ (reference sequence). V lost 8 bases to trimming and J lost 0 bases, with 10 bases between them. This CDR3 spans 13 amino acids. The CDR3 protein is CASHRVYQETQYF. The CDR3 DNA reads TGTGCCAGCCACCGGGTGTACCAAGAGACCCAGTACTTC.

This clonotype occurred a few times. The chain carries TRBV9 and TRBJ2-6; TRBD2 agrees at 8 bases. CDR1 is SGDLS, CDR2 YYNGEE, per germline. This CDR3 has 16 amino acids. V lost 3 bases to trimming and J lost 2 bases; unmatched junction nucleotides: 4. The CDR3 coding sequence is TGTGCCAGCAGCGAGGCGGGGGGAGCTGGGGCCAACGTCCTGACTTTC. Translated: CASSEAGGAGANVLTF.

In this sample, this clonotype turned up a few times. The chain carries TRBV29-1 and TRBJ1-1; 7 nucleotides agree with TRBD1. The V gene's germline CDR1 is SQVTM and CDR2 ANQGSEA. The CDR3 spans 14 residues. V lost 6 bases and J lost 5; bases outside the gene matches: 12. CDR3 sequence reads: CSVQGQSGRTEAFF. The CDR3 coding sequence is TGCAGCGTCCAGGGACAGTCCGGGAGGACTGAAGCTTTCTTT.

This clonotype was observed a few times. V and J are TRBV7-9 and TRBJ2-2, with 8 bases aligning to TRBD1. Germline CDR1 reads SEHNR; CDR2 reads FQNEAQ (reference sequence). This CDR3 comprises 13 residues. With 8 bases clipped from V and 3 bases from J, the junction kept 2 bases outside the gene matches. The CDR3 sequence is CASQGAYTGELFF. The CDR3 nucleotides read TGTGCCAGCCAGGGGGCGTACACCGGGGAGCTGTTTTTT.

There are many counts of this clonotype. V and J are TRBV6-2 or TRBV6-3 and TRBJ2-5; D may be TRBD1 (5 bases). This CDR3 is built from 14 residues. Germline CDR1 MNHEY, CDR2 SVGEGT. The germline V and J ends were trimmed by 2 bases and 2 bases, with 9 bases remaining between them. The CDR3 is CASSYGDRQETQYF. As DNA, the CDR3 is TGTGCCAGCAGTTACGGCGACAGACAAGAGACCCAGTACTTC.